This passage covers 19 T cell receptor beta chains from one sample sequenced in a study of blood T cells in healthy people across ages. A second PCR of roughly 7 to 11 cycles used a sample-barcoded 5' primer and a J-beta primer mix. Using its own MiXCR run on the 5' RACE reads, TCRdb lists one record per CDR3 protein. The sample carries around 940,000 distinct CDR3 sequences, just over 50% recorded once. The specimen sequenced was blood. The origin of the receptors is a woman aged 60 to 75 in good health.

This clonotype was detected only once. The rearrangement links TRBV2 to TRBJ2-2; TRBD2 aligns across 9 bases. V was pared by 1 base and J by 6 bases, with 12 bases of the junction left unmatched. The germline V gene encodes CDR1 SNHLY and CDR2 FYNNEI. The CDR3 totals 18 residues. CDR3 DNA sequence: TGTGCCAGCAGTGAAGGACTTAGCGGGAGTCTACGTTCCGGGGAGCTGTTTTTT. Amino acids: CASSEGLSGSLRSGELFF.

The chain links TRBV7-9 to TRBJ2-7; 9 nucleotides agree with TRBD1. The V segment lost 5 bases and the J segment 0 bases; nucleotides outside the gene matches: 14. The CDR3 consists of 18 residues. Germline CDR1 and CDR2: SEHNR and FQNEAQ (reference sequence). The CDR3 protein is CASSAERGQGLSSYEQYF. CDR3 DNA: TGTGCCAGCAGCGCCGAAAGGGGACAGGGCTTGTCCTCCTACGAGCAGTACTTC.

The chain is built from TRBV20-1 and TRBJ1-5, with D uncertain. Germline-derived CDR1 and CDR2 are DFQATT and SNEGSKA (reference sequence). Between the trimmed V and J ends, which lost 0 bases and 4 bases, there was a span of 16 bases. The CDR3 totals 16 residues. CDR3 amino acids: CSARDFAAVPNQPQHF. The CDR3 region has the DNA TGCAGTGCTAGAGATTTTGCAGCCGTTCCGAATCAGCCCCAGCATTTT.

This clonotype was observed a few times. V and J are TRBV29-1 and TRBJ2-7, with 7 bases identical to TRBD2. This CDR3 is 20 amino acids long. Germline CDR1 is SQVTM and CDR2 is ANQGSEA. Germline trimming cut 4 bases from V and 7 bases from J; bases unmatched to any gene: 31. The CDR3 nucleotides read TGCAGCGTTGCCCTACTAGGTAGGGGAGCGGGACTAAGCTCCTACAATGAGCAGTACTTC. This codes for CSVALLGRGAGLSSYNEQYF.

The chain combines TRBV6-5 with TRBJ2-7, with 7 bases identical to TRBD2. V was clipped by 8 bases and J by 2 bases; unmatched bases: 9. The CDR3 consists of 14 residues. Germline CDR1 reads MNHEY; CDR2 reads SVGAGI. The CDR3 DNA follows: TGTGCCAGCGGGGGGGATCGGTCGCCCTACGAGCAGTACTTC. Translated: CASGGDRSPYEQYF.

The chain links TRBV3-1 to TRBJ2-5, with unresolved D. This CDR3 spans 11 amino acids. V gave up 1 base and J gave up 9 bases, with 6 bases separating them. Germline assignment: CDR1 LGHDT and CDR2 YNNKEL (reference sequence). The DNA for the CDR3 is TGTGCCAGCAGCCAAGGGGCGGCCCAGTACTTC. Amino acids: CASSQGAAQYF.

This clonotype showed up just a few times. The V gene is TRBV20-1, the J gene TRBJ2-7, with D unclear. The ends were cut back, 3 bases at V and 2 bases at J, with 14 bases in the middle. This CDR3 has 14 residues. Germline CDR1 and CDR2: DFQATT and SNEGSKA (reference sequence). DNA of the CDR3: TGCAGTGCTAGTTTTCCGCTCAAGACCTACGAGCAGTACTTC. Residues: CSASFPLKTYEQYF.

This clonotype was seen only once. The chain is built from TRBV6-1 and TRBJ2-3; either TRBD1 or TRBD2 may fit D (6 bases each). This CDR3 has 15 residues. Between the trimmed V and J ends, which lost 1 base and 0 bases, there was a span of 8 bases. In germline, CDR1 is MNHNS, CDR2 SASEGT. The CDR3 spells CASSEGGGSTDTQYF. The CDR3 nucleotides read TGTGCCAGCAGTGAAGGAGGGGGGAGCACAGATACGCAGTATTTT.

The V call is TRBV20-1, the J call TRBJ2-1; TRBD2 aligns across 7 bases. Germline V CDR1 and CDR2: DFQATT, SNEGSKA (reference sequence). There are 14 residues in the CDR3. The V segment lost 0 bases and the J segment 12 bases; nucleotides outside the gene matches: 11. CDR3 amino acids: CSAREVTSRFSQFF. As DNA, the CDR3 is TGCAGTGCTAGAGAGGTGACTAGCAGGTTTTCGCAGTTCTTC.

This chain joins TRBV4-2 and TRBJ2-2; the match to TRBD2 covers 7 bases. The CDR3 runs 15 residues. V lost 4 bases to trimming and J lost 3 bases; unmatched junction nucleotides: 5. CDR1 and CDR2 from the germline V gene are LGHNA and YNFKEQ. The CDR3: CASSLEGRDTGELFF. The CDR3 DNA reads TGTGCCAGCAGCCTCGAAGGGAGGGACACCGGGGAGCTGTTTTTT.

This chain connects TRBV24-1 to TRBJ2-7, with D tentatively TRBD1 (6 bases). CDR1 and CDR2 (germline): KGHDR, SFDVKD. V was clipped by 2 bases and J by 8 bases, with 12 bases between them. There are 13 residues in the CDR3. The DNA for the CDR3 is TGTGCCACCAGTGATTCCCCCACAGGGAAGCAGTACTTC. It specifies CATSDSPTGKQYF.

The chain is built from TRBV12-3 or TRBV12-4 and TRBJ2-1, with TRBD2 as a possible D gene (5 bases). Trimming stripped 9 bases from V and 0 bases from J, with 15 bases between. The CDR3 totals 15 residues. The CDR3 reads CASARTGSSYNEQFF. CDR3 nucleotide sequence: TGTGCCAGTGCAAGGACGGGGAGCTCCTACAATGAGCAGTTCTTC.

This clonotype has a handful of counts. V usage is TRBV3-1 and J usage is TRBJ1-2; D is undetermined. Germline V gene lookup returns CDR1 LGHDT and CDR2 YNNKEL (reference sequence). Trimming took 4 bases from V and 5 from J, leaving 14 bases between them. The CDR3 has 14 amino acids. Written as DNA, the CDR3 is TGTGCCAGCAGCCCCGGGTCCTTTAGTTATGGCTACACCTTC. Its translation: CASSPGSFSYGYTF.

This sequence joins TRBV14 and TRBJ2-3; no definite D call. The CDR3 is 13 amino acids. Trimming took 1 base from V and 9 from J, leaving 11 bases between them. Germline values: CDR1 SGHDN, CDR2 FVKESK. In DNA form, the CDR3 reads TGTGCCAGCAGCCAAGGGCCCCTCATCACGCAGTATTTT. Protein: CASSQGPLITQYF.

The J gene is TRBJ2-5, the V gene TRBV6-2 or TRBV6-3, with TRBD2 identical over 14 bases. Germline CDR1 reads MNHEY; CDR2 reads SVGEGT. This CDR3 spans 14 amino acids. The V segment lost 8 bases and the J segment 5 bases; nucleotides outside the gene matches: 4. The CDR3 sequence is CASWGLAGEETQYF. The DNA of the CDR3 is TGTGCCAGCTGGGGACTAGCGGGAGAGGAGACCCAGTACTTC.

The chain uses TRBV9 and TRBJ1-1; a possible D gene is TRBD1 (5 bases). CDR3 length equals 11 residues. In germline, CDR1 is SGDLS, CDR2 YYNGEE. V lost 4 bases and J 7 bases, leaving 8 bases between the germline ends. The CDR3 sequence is CASSRDSEAFF. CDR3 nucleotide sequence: TGTGCCAGCAGCCGAGACAGTGAAGCTTTCTTT.

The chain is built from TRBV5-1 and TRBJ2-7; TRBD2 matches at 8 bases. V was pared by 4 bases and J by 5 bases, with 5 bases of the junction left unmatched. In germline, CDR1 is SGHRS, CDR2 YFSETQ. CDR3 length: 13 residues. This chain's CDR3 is CASSVNSGNEQYF. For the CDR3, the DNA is TGCGCCAGCAGCGTTAATAGCGGGAACGAGCAGTACTTC.

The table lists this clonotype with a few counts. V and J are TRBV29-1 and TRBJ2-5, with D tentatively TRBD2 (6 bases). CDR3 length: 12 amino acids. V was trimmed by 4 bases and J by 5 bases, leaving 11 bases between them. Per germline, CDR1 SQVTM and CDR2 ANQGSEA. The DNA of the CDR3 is TGCAGCGTTGTAAGGGCGGGGGAGACCCAGTACTTC. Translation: CSVVRAGETQYF.

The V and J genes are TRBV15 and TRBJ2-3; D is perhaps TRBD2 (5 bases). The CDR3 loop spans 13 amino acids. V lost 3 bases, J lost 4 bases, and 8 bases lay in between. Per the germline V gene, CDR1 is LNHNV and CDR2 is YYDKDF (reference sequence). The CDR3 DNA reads TGTGCCACCAGCAGCCAACTAGCAGATACGCAGTATTTT. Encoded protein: CATSSQLADTQYF.